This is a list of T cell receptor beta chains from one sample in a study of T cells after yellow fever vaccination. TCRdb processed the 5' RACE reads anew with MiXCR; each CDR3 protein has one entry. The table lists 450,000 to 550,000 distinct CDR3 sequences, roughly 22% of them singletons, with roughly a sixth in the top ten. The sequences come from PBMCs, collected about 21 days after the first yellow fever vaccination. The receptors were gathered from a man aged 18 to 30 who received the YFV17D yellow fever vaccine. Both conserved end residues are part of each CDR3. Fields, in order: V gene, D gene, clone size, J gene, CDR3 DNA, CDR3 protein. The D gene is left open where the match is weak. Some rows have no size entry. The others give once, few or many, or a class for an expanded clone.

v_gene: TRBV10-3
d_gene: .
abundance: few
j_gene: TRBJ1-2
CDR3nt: TGTGCCATCAGTGTGGGCACCGGACCATATGGCTACACCTTC
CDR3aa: CAISVGTGPYGYTF

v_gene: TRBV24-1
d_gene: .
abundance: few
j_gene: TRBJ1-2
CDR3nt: TGTGCCATCAGTATGGGGGAAGACTATGGCTACACCTTC
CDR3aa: CAISMGEDYGYTF

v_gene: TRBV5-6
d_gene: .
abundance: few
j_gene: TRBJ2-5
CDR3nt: TGTGCCAGCCTCTCCGGGGGCGAGACCCAGTACTTC
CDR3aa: CASLSGGETQYF

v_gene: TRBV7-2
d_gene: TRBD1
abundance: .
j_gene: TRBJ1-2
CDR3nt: TGTGCCAGCAGCATAGACAGGGGGCCGAACTATGGCTACACCTTC
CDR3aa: CASSIDRGPNYGYTF

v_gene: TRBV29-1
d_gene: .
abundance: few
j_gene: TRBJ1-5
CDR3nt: TGCAGCGTTGCGTTTCGGACGGATCAGCCCCAGCATTTT
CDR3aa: CSVAFRTDQPQHF

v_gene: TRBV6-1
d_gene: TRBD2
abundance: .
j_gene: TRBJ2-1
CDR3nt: TGTGCCAGCAGCCCCCCTAGCGGGGGGGCCCTTGAGCAGTTCTTC
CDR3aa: CASSPPSGGALEQFF

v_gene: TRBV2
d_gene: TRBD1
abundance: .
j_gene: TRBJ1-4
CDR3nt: TGTGCCAGCAGTGCACAGGGGGCGCGAGGTGAAAAACTGTTTTTT
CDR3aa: CASSAQGARGEKLFF

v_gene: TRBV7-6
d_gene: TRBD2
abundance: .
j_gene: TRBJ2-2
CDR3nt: TGTGCCAGCACCTTCCGGGGGGGTGACACCGGGGAGCTGTTTTTT
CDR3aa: CASTFRGGDTGELFF

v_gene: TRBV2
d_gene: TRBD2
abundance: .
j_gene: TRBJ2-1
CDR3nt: TGTGCCAGCAAGCGGGGGACTGACAGTGAGCAGTTCTTC
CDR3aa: CASKRGTDSEQFF

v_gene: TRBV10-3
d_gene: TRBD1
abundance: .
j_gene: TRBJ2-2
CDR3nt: TGTGCCATCACTCGGGACAGGGCTCGCACCGGGGAGCTGTTTTTT
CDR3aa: CAITRDRARTGELFF

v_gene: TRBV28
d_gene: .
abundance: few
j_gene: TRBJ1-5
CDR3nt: TGTGCCAGCAGCCGGGAGGACTATAGCAATCAGCCCCAGCATTTT
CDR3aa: CASSREDYSNQPQHF

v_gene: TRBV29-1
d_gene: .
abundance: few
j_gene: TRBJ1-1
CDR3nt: TGCAGCGTTGGCCACTCTGACACTGAAGCTTTCTTT
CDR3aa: CSVGHSDTEAFF

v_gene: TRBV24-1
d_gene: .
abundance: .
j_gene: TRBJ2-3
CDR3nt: TGTGCCACCAGTGATTCCCTTGGTAGCGGAGATACGCAGTATTTT
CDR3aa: CATSDSLGSGDTQYF

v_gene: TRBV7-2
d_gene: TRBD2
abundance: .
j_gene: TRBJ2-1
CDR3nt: TGTGCCAGCAGCTTAGCGTGGAGCGGGGGTGTTTACAATGAGCAGTTCTTC
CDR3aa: CASSLAWSGGVYNEQFF

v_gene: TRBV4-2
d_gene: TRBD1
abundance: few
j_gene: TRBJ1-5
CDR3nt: TGTGCCAGCAGCCAAGGGACAGGGGAAGAAGGTCAGCCCCAGCATTTT
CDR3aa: CASSQGTGEEGQPQHF

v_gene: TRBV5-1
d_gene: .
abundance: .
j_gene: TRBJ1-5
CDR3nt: TGCGCCAGCAGCTTGGGTGAGGGGAGTGGTCAGCCCCAGCATTTT
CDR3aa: CASSLGEGSGQPQHF

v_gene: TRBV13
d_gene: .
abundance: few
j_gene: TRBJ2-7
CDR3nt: TGTGCCAGCAGCCCATGGGGACGGCGGTACGAGCAGTACTTC
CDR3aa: CASSPWGRRYEQYF

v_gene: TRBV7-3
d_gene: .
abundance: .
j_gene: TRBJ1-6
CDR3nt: TGTGCCAGCAGCTTCAAGGGCAATTCACCCCTCCACTTT
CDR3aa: CASSFKGNSPLHF

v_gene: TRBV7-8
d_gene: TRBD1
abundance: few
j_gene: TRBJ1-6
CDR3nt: TGTGCCAGCACTTTTGCAGGGGGTAATTCACCCCTCCACTTT
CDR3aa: CASTFAGGNSPLHF

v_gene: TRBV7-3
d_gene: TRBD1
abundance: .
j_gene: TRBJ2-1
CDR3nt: TGTGCCAGCAGTCGACAGGGTGGAAATGAGCAGTTCTTC
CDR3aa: CASSRQGGNEQFF

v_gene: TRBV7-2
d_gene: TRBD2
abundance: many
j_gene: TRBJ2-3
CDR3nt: TGTGCCAGCAGCTTAAGACTAGCCTCAGATACGCAGTATTTT
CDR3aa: CASSLRLASDTQYF

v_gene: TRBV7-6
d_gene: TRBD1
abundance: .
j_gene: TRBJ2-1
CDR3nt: TGTGCCAGCAGCCTAACTACCGGGACAGGGGGCTACAATGAGCAGTTCTTC
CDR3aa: CASSLTTGTGGYNEQFF

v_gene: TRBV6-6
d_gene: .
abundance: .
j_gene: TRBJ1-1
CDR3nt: TGTGCCAGCAGTCGGACCCTTGGGACTGAAGCTTTCTTT
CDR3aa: CASSRTLGTEAFF

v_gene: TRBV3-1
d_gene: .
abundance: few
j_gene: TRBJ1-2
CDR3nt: TGTGCCAGCAGTCATACGGAAGTATATGGCTACACCTTC
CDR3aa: CASSHTEVYGYTF

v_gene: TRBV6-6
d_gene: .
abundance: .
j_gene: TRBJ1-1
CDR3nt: TGTGCCAGCAGTTACCCCGAGGAAGTTGGGGCTTTCTTT
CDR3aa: CASSYPEEVGAFF

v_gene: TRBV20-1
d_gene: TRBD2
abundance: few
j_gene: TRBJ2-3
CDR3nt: TGCAGTGCGACAGCGGGGAACACAGATACGCAGTATTTT
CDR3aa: CSATAGNTDTQYF

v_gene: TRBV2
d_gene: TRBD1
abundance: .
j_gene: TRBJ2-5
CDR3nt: TGTGCCAGCAGTGAAGGTAGCAGGGGGCTGGAGACCCAGTACTTC
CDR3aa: CASSEGSRGLETQYF

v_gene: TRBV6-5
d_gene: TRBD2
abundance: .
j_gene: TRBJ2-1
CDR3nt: TGTGCCAGCAGTTACCCACTAGCGGGGATTAATGAGCAGTTCTTC
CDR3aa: CASSYPLAGINEQFF

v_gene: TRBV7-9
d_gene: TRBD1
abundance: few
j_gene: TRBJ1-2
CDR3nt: TGTGCCAGCAGCCAACTAGGGACAGGGCAGAGGGATGGCTACACCTTC
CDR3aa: CASSQLGTGQRDGYTF

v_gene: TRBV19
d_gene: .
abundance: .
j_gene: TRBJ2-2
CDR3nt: TGTGCCAGTAGGGGAACAGGGGCGGGGGCCGGGGAGCTGTTTTTT
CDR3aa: CASRGTGAGAGELFF

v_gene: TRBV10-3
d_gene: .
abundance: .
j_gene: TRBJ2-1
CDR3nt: TGTGCCATCAGTGATGATAGTGGTGAGCAGTTCTTC
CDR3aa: CAISDDSGEQFF

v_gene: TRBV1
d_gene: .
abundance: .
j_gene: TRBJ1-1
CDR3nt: TGCACCAGCAGCCAAGAAATGAGTGTATGGCGCTACACTGAAGCTTTCTTT
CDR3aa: CTSSQEMSVWRYTEAFF

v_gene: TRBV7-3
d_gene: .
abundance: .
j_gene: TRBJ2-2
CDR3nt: TGTGCCAGCAGTTTTTACAGGGAAGGGGAGCTGTTTTTT
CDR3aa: CASSFYREGELFF

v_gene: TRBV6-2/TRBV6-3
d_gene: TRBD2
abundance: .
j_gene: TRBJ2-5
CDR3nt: TGTGCCAGCAGGACGCGGGGGGGTGGCGAGACCCAGTACTTC
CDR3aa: CASRTRGGGETQYF

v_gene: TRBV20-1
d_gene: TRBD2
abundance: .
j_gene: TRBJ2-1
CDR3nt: TGCAGTGCTCTACGACTAGCGGGGGGGCATGAGCAGTTCTTC
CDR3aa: CSALRLAGGHEQFF

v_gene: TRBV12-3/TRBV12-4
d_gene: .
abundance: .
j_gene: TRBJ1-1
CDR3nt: TGTGCCAGCAGCTCAATGGGGTCCCTCACTGAAGCTTTCTTT
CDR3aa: CASSSMGSLTEAFF

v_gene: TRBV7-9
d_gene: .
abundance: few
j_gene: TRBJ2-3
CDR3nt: TGTGCCAGCAGCTTAGGAAGTAGCTTCACAGATACGCAGTATTTT
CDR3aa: CASSLGSSFTDTQYF

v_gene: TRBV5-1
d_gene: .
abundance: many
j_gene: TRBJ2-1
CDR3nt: TGCGCCAGCAGCTTCCTCGGGAATGAGCAGTTCTTC
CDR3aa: CASSFLGNEQFF

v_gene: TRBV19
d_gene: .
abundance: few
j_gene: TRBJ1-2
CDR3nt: TGTGCCAGTAAGCCCCACGCTAACTATGGCTACACCTTC
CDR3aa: CASKPHANYGYTF

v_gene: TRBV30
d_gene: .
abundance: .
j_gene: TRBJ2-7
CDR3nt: TGTGCCTGGAGTCCCAACCTGAGCTCCTACGAGCAGTACTTC
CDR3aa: CAWSPNLSSYEQYF

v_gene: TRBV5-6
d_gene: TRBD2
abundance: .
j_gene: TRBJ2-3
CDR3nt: TGTGCCAGCAGCTTGATAGCGGGGGGGCCCCGCACAGATACGCAGTATTTT
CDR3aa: CASSLIAGGPRTDTQYF

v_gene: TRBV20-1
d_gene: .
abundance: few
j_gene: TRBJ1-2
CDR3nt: TGCAGTGCTAGCCCCCTAGGTGGAGAGGGGGGCTACACCTTC
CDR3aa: CSASPLGGEGGYTF

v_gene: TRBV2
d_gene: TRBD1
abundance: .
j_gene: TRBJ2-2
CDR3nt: TGTGCCGCACAGGGGGGAGGAACCGGGGAGCTGTTTTTT
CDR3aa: CAAQGGGTGELFF

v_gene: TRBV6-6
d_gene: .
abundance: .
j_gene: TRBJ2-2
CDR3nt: TGTGCCAGCAGTTCCTCGTGGACCGGGGAGCTGTTTTTT
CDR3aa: CASSSSWTGELFF

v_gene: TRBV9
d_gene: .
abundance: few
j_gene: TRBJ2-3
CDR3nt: TGTGCCAGCAGCGTAGTAGGTCAGGGGCTCACAGATACGCAGTATTTT
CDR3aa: CASSVVGQGLTDTQYF

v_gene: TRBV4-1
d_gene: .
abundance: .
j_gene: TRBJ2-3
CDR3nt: TGCGCCAGCAGCCAAGCAGGGTTCCACACAGATACGCAGTATTTT
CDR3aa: CASSQAGFHTDTQYF

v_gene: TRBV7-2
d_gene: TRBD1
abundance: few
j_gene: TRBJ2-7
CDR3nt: TGTGCCAGCAGCTCAAGGGGGCCTAGCTCCTACGAGCAGTACTTC
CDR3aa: CASSSRGPSSYEQYF

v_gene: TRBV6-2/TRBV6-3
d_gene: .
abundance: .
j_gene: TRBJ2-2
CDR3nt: TGTGCCAGCAGTTATTTTCGGTCCGGGGAGCTGTTTTTT
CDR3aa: CASSYFRSGELFF

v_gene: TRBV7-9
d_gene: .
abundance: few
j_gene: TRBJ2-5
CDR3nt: TGTGCCAGCAGCTTTAGCACAGGCCAAGAGACCCAGTACTTC
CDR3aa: CASSFSTGQETQYF

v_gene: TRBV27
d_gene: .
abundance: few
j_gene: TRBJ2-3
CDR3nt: TGTGCCAGCAGTGGACGTCTTTACGGGGATACGCAGTATTTT
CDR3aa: CASSGRLYGDTQYF

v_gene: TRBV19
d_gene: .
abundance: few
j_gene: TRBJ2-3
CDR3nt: TGTGCCAGCGGGGGCTTAACTAGCACAGATACGCAGTATTTT
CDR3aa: CASGGLTSTDTQYF

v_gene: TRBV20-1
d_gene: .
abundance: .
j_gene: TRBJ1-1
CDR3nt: TGCAGTGCTAGAGATCTATCGAGACAGAACATGAACACTGAAGCTTTCTTT
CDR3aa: CSARDLSRQNMNTEAFF

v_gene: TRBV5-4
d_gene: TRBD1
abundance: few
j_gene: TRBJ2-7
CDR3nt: TGTGCCAGCAACACAGGGGGATCTTTCTACGAGCAGTACTTC
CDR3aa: CASNTGGSFYEQYF

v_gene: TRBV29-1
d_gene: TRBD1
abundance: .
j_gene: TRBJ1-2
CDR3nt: TGCATCACAGGGGACCCAAACTATGGCTACACCTTC
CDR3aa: CITGDPNYGYTF

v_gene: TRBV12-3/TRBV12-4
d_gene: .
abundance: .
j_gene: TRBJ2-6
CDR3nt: TGTGCCAGCAGAGACAGGCCTGGGGCCAACGTCCTGACTTTC
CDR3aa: CASRDRPGANVLTF